The rows below give T cell receptor beta chains drawn from one sample of a study of cytomegalovirus exposure and HLA in healthy donors. Data came from immunoSEQ multiplex PCR; TCRdb stores just in-frame clones and leaves some out. Of about 140,000 clones in the sample, around 65% were seen once. The sequencing input was PBMCs. The receptors shown here come from a woman in her fifties or sixties in good health and CMV-seronegative. Each CDR3 is given with its conserved first and last residue. A D gene is named only where the DNA matches it firmly. Only part of the rows carry a size: once, few, many, or a class if the clone is expanded.

TRBD1 | TRBJ2-7 | TRBV2 | . | 14 | CASSQDRFLSEQYF | TGTGCCAGCAGCCAGGACAGGTTCTTGTCAGAGCAGTACTTC
TRBD2 | TRBJ2-3 | TRBV4-2 | few | 18 | CASSQGGLIAGSTDTQYF | TGTGCCAGCAGCCAAGGAGGCCTAATAGCGGGTAGCACAGATACGCAGTATTTT
. | TRBJ1-5 | TRBV9 | . | 15 | CASSVGGSPNQPQHF | TGTGCCAGCAGCGTAGGAGGGAGCCCCAATCAGCCCCAGCATTTT
TRBD1 | TRBJ1-2 | TRBV5-4 | . | 14 | CASSLAGGDYGYTF | TGTGCCAGCAGCTTGGCAGGGGGCGACTATGGCTACACCTTC
. | TRBJ1-5 | TRBV7-2 | . | 14 | CASSLYPNDRPQHF | TGTGCCAGCAGCTTATACCCCAACGACAGGCCCCAGCATTTT
TRBD2 | TRBJ2-3 | TRBV5-1 | few | 14 | CASRRLAGRDTQYF | TGCGCCAGCAGACGACTAGCGGGGAGAGATACGCAGTATTTT
TRBD2 | TRBJ2-7 | TRBV5-1 | . | 15 | CASSFVTSGRGEQYF | TGCGCCAGCAGCTTCGTGACTAGCGGGAGGGGGGAGCAGTACTTC
TRBD1 | TRBJ2-1 | TRBV2 | . | 14 | CASSYEGADNEQFF | TGTGCCAGCAGTTATGAGGGGGCGGACAATGAGCAGTTCTTC
. | TRBJ2-1 | TRBV14 | . | 16 | CASSHSGTGTYNEQFF | TGTGCCAGCAGCCATAGCGGGACAGGGACCTACAATGAGCAGTTCTTC
. | TRBJ2-7 | TRBV5-1 | . | 10 | CASNPSEQYF | TGCGCCAGCAACCCGAGCGAGCAGTACTTC
TRBD1 | TRBJ1-4 | TRBV6-1 | . | 16 | CASSETQGYGAEKLFF | TGTGCCAGCAGTGAAACACAGGGGTACGGTGCTGAAAAACTGTTTTTT
TRBD2 | TRBJ2-1 | TRBV19 | . | 14 | CASIAGGPLNEQFF | TGTGCCAGTATTGCGGGAGGGCCGCTCAATGAGCAGTTCTTC
TRBD2 | TRBJ2-1 | TRBV7-2 | . | 15 | CASTQSGGGKNEQFF | TGTGCCAGCACTCAGTCGGGGGGTGGAAAGAATGAGCAGTTCTTC
. | TRBJ2-2 | TRBV2 | . | 15 | CASRDLQAGSGELFF | TGTGCCAGCAGGGACTTACAGGCGGGGTCCGGGGAGCTGTTTTTT
. | TRBJ2-2 | TRBV5-4 | once | 18 | CASSWGFGGNLNTGELFF | TGTGCCAGCAGCTGGGGCTTTGGAGGGAATCTGAACACCGGGGAGCTGTTTTTT
. | TRBJ1-2 | TRBV7-8 | . | 13 | CASSFNTGSGYTF | TGTGCCAGCAGCTTCAATACAGGGAGCGGCTACACCTTC
. | TRBJ2-7 | TRBV7-9 | . | 14 | CASSLEGGPYEQYF | TGTGCCAGCAGCTTAGAAGGGGGACCCTACGAGCAGTACTTC
. | TRBJ2-5 | TRBV7-7 | . | 15 | CASSLGTGPQETQYF | TGTGCTAGCAGCTTAGGTACAGGTCCTCAAGAGACCCAGTACTTC
. | TRBJ1-2 | TRBV5-1 | . | 13 | CASSLESYSGYTF | TGCGCCAGCAGCTTGGAATCCTATAGTGGCTACACCTTC
TRBD2 | TRBJ2-5 | TRBV5-1 | . | 14 | CASSLKAGGDDQYF | TGCGCCAGCAGCTTAAAAGCGGGAGGAGACGACCAGTACTTC
TRBD2 | TRBJ2-1 | TRBV7-8 | few | 19 | CASSGWGLAGGPANNEQFF | TGTGCCAGCAGCGGCTGGGGACTAGCGGGAGGGCCCGCTAACAATGAGCAGTTCTTC
. | TRBJ2-5 | TRBV9 | . | 15 | CASSLVFGGRETQYF | TGTGCCAGCAGCCTGGTCTTCGGGGGGCGGGAGACCCAGTACTTC
TRBD2 | TRBJ2-5 | TRBV9 | . | 17 | CASSVGGLAGVQETQYF | TGTGCCAGCAGCGTAGGAGGACTAGCGGGGGTCCAAGAGACCCAGTACTTC
TRBD1 | TRBJ1-1 | TRBV5-4 | . | 15 | CASSLPGQRNTEAFF | TGTGCCAGCAGTTTACCGGGACAGCGAAACACTGAAGCTTTCTTT
TRBD2 | TRBJ2-7 | TRBV5-4 | once | 15 | CASSLSSGREGEQYF | TGTGCCAGCAGCTTGTCTAGCGGGAGAGAAGGCGAGCAGTACTTC
. | TRBJ1-3 | TRBV7-2 | . | 17 | CASSLAPGQISGNTIYF | TGTGCCAGCAGCTTAGCCCCGGGACAAATCTCTGGAAACACCATATATTTT
. | TRBJ1-4 | TRBV5-6 | many | 15 | CASSLLAATNEKLFF | TGTGCCAGCAGCTTGTTAGCGGCAACTAATGAAAAACTGTTTTTT
TRBD2 | TRBJ2-6 | TRBV6-5 | . | 15 | CASSYLAAGANVLTF | TGTGCCAGCAGTTACCTAGCGGCTGGGGCCAACGTCCTGACTTTC
. | TRBJ1-1 | TRBV6-5 | . | 14 | CASSRHLQNTEAFF | TGTGCCAGCAGCCGACACCTACAGAACACTGAAGCTTTCTTT
. | TRBJ1-1 | TRBV20-1 | . | 11 | CSARVITEAFF | TGCAGTGCTAGAGTAATCACTGAAGCTTTCTTT
. | TRBJ2-3 | TRBV11-2 | . | 16 | CASSLNGLLITDTQYF | TGTGCCAGCAGCTTAAACGGACTACTAATAACAGATACGCAGTATTTT
. | TRBJ1-2 | TRBV2 | . | 14 | CASSVDSDLESCTF | TGTGCCAGCAGTGTGGACAGCGACCTTGAGAGCTGCACCTTC
. | TRBJ1-1 | TRBV9 | few | 15 | CASSVGGAANTEAFF | TGTGCCAGCAGCGTCGGGGGGGCTGCGAACACTGAAGCTTTCTTT
TRBD2 | TRBJ2-7 | TRBV6-1 | . | 15 | CASSALAGGPLEQYF | TGTGCCAGCAGTGCTTTAGCGGGAGGGCCTTTAGAGCAGTACTTC
. | TRBJ2-7 | TRBV20-1 | few | 11 | CSVSQGHEQYF | TGCAGTGTTAGCCAGGGCCACGAGCAGTACTTC
. | TRBJ2-3 | TRBV7-9 | . | 15 | CASSPSPPQGDTQYF | TGTGCCAGCAGCCCTAGCCCCCCTCAAGGAGATACGCAGTATTTT
TRBD2 | TRBJ2-1 | TRBV11-3 | . | 15 | CASSLGGGAYNEQFF | TGTGCCAGCAGCTTAGGCGGGGGGGCCTACAATGAGCAGTTCTTC